Given below is one T cell receptor (beta chain) in context. Its target is not known. The sample originates from a study of follicular helper T cells after annual influenza vaccination. TCRdb's table, derived via immunoSEQ multiplex PCR, lists solely in-frame clones and lacks some. The sample lists about 6,800 clones; approximately 81% were seen once. The ends lost 10 bases at V and 2 bases at J; junction bases unmatched: 5. This CDR3 has 13 residues. CDR1 is MNHEY and CDR2 is SVGAGI in the germline V gene. Broader study findings: Successive annual vaccinations recalled a recurrent oligoclonal ICOS+CD38+ cTfh response with influenza-specific clonotypes. ICOS+CD38+ cTfh clonality change tracked circulating plasmablast frequency change.

The time point: 2015-2016 season, 7 days after influenza vaccination. This chain links TRBV6-5 with TRBJ2-1; 7 bases match TRBD1. This sample comprised CXCR5- memory CD4+ T cells sorted from blood, obtained 7 days after influenza vaccination. The receptor was derived from an adult who received the influenza vaccine. The CDR3 here is CATTGQTYNEQFF. The CDR3 DNA follows: TGTGCCACCACGGGACAGACCTACAATGAGCAGTTCTTC.